The rows below give T cell receptor beta chains drawn from one sample of a study of CD8 T cells in Susac syndrome. TCRdb re-called the immunoSEQ multiplex PCR reads with MiXCR, one entry per CDR3 protein. The sample records approximately 170,000 distinct CDR3 sequences, approximately 94% being singletons. The sequencing input was CD4+ T cells from PBMCs. These receptors originate from a human donor with multiple sclerosis. CDR3s include the opening cysteine and the closing phenylalanine or tryptophan. Each record gives: clone size, V gene, J gene, D gene, CDR3 DNA, CDR3 protein. The D gene is left open where the match is weak. Only part of the rows carry a size: once, few, many, or a class if the clone is expanded.

clone size: once; V gene: TRBV12-2; J gene: TRBJ1-5; D gene: -; CDR3 DNA: TGTGCAAGTCGCTTAGCGCTTACTTTGAGCAATCAGCCCCAGCATTTT; CDR3 protein: CASRLALTLSNQPQHF
clone size: -; V gene: TRBV18; J gene: TRBJ2-5; D gene: -; CDR3 DNA: TGTGCCAGCTCACCACCAGGGCAGGGCGAGACCCAGTACTTC; CDR3 protein: CASSPPGQGETQYF
clone size: once; V gene: TRBV9; J gene: TRBJ1-2; D gene: -; CDR3 DNA: TGTGCCAGCAGCAAAAACGTTGAGAACTATGGCTACACCTTC; CDR3 protein: CASSKNVENYGYTF
clone size: once; V gene: TRBV20-1; J gene: TRBJ2-1; D gene: -; CDR3 DNA: TGCAGTGCTCCGCTGGCCAATGAGCAGTTCTTC; CDR3 protein: CSAPLANEQFF
clone size: -; V gene: TRBV2; J gene: TRBJ2-4; D gene: TRBD2; CDR3 DNA: TGTGCCAGCAGTGGGACTAGCGAGGAGTGGTACTTC; CDR3 protein: CASSGTSEEWYF
clone size: -; V gene: TRBV20-1; J gene: TRBJ2-4; D gene: TRBD2; CDR3 DNA: TGCAGTGCCTTCGGACTAGCGGGAGCCAAAAACATTCAGTACTTC; CDR3 protein: CSAFGLAGAKNIQYF
clone size: -; V gene: TRBV5-8; J gene: TRBJ1-3; D gene: -; CDR3 DNA: TGTGCCAGCAGCGGTTCTGGGGCTTCTGGAAACACCATATATTTT; CDR3 protein: CASSGSGASGNTIYF
clone size: -; V gene: TRBV21-1; J gene: TRBJ2-3; D gene: -; CDR3 DNA: TGTGCCAGCAGCAAAGACCGGGAGGCAGAGCACACAGATACGCAGTATTTT; CDR3 protein: CASSKDREAEHTDTQYF
clone size: -; V gene: TRBV19; J gene: TRBJ1-1; D gene: -; CDR3 DNA: TGTGCCAGTAGTGGCGACTACACTGAAGCTTTCTTT; CDR3 protein: CASSGDYTEAFF
clone size: -; V gene: TRBV30; J gene: TRBJ2-7; D gene: TRBD2; CDR3 DNA: TGTGCCTGGAAGAGCGGGAGCTCCTACGAGCAGTACTTC; CDR3 protein: CAWKSGSSYEQYF
clone size: -; V gene: TRBV7-2; J gene: TRBJ1-5; D gene: -; CDR3 DNA: TGTGCCAGCAGCTTATTCCTCAATCAGCCCCAGCATTTT; CDR3 protein: CASSLFLNQPQHF
clone size: -; V gene: TRBV6-1; J gene: TRBJ2-2; D gene: TRBD1; CDR3 DNA: TGTGCCAGCAGTCCCCATATACAACAGGGGGCCGGGGAGCTGTTTTTT; CDR3 protein: CASSPHIQQGAGELFF
clone size: -; V gene: TRBV5-1; J gene: TRBJ2-3; D gene: TRBD2; CDR3 DNA: TGCGCCAGCAGTTCTAGCGGGAACGCAGATACGCAGTATTTT; CDR3 protein: CASSSSGNADTQYF
clone size: once; V gene: TRBV6-6; J gene: TRBJ1-5; D gene: TRBD1; CDR3 DNA: TGTGCCAGCAGTTCAACAGGGGGCGGTCAGCCCCAGCATTTT; CDR3 protein: CASSSTGGGQPQHF
clone size: -; V gene: TRBV19; J gene: TRBJ2-5; D gene: -; CDR3 DNA: TGTGCCAGTAAGTATAGGACCAGCGGAGAAGAGACCCAGTACTTC; CDR3 protein: CASKYRTSGEETQYF
clone size: -; V gene: TRBV4-3; J gene: TRBJ2-2; D gene: -; CDR3 DNA: TGCGCCAGCAGCCAAGTGTTCGGGACCAGGATGGGGGAGCTGTTTTTT; CDR3 protein: CASSQVFGTRMGELFF
clone size: -; V gene: TRBV7-8; J gene: TRBJ2-7; D gene: -; CDR3 DNA: TGTGCCAGCAGCTTAAATTCCGGGAGATCCTACGAGCAGTACTTC; CDR3 protein: CASSLNSGRSYEQYF
clone size: -; V gene: TRBV3-1; J gene: TRBJ2-7; D gene: TRBD2; CDR3 DNA: TGTGCCAGCAGCCCGACTCCTCCGGGAGGGGAGCAGTACTTC; CDR3 protein: CASSPTPPGGEQYF
clone size: -; V gene: TRBV12-3/TRBV12-4; J gene: TRBJ2-6; D gene: -; CDR3 DNA: TGTGCCAGCAGACAGGACAACTCTGGGGCCAACGTCCTGACTTTC; CDR3 protein: CASRQDNSGANVLTF
clone size: -; V gene: TRBV25-1; J gene: TRBJ2-1; D gene: TRBD2; CDR3 DNA: TGTGCCAGCAGTGCGCCGGGACTAGCGTACAATGAGCAGTTCTTC; CDR3 protein: CASSAPGLAYNEQFF
clone size: -; V gene: TRBV3-1; J gene: TRBJ2-3; D gene: -; CDR3 DNA: TGTGCCAGCAGCCAAGTGGGTGATACGCAGTATTTT; CDR3 protein: CASSQVGDTQYF
clone size: -; V gene: TRBV5-1; J gene: TRBJ2-7; D gene: -; CDR3 DNA: TGCGCCAGCAGCTTGGGTCCTATAGGGGTCTACGAGCAGTACTTC; CDR3 protein: CASSLGPIGVYEQYF
clone size: -; V gene: TRBV6-6; J gene: TRBJ2-3; D gene: -; CDR3 DNA: TGTGCCACCCTTTTAGCCGGGAGCCCAGATACGCAGTATTTT; CDR3 protein: CATLLAGSPDTQYF
clone size: -; V gene: TRBV15; J gene: TRBJ1-1; D gene: -; CDR3 DNA: TGTGCCACCAGCAGGGAGCACAGGGTAGCCGAAGCTTTCTTT; CDR3 protein: CATSREHRVAEAFF
clone size: -; V gene: TRBV11-2; J gene: TRBJ2-3; D gene: -; CDR3 DNA: TGTGCCAGCAGCTCTCCCCAGCGGAGCACAGATACGCAGTATTTT; CDR3 protein: CASSSPQRSTDTQYF
clone size: -; V gene: TRBV4-2; J gene: TRBJ2-1; D gene: TRBD2; CDR3 DNA: TGTGCCAGCAGCCAATTTAGCGGGAGTGATGAGCAGTTCTTC; CDR3 protein: CASSQFSGSDEQFF
clone size: -; V gene: TRBV4-1; J gene: TRBJ2-4; D gene: TRBD2; CDR3 DNA: TGCGCCAGCAGACCCGTTGACGGGAGGGGGAAAAACATTCAGTACTTC; CDR3 protein: CASRPVDGRGKNIQYF
clone size: -; V gene: TRBV30; J gene: TRBJ1-1; D gene: -; CDR3 DNA: TGTGCCTGGAGGGGGGGGGACGGGCGTTTGAACACTGAAGCTTTCTTT; CDR3 protein: CAWRGGDGRLNTEAFF
clone size: -; V gene: TRBV30; J gene: TRBJ2-5; D gene: -; CDR3 DNA: TGTGCCTGGGCTTGGGGGAATGGGGAGACCCAGTACTTC; CDR3 protein: CAWAWGNGETQYF
clone size: -; V gene: TRBV20-1; J gene: TRBJ1-4; D gene: -; CDR3 DNA: TGCAGTGCTATAAAGTCACGGGATGAAAAACTGTTTTTT; CDR3 protein: CSAIKSRDEKLFF
clone size: -; V gene: TRBV20-1; J gene: TRBJ2-1; D gene: -; CDR3 DNA: TGCAGTGCTAGAAAGGGAGAAGGTGAGCAGTTCTTC; CDR3 protein: CSARKGEGEQFF
clone size: once; V gene: TRBV5-1; J gene: TRBJ1-2; D gene: TRBD1; CDR3 DNA: TGCGCCAGCAGCTTGGACAGGGGGCAAGGCGGCTACACCTTC; CDR3 protein: CASSLDRGQGGYTF
clone size: -; V gene: TRBV19; J gene: TRBJ2-1; D gene: -; CDR3 DNA: TGTGCCAGTAGTATAGGTAGGAGACCCCGTCACAATGAGCAGTTCTTC; CDR3 protein: CASSIGRRPRHNEQFF
clone size: -; V gene: TRBV5-1; J gene: TRBJ1-1; D gene: -; CDR3 DNA: TGCGCCAGCAGCTTGGAGGGGAGTACTGAAGCTTTCTTT; CDR3 protein: CASSLEGSTEAFF
clone size: -; V gene: TRBV20-1; J gene: TRBJ1-5; D gene: TRBD1; CDR3 DNA: TGCAGTGCGGCCACGGACAGGGGCCATCAGCCCCAGCATTTT; CDR3 protein: CSAATDRGHQPQHF
clone size: -; V gene: TRBV12-3/TRBV12-4; J gene: TRBJ2-7; D gene: TRBD2; CDR3 DNA: TGTGCCAGCAGTATCTCCGGGACTAAAGGAGAGCAGTACTTC; CDR3 protein: CASSISGTKGEQYF
clone size: -; V gene: TRBV7-2; J gene: TRBJ2-7; D gene: -; CDR3 DNA: TGTGCCAGCAGCTTAGGGACTCCGGGGTCCTACGAGCAGTACTTC; CDR3 protein: CASSLGTPGSYEQYF
clone size: few; V gene: TRBV7-2; J gene: TRBJ1-2; D gene: -; CDR3 DNA: TGTGCCAGCAGCTTAGCAGGGGGCTATGGCTACACCTTC; CDR3 protein: CASSLAGGYGYTF
clone size: once; V gene: TRBV15; J gene: TRBJ2-5; D gene: TRBD2; CDR3 DNA: TGTGCCACCAGCAGAGCTCCTAGCGGGAGGGAAGAGACCCAGTACTTC; CDR3 protein: CATSRAPSGREETQYF
clone size: -; V gene: TRBV12-3/TRBV12-4; J gene: TRBJ1-2; D gene: -; CDR3 DNA: TGTGCCAGCAGGAAGGACATCAACTATGGCTACACCTTC; CDR3 protein: CASRKDINYGYTF
clone size: -; V gene: TRBV29-1; J gene: TRBJ2-1; D gene: TRBD2; CDR3 DNA: TGCAGCGTGGGGACTAGCGGGATGACCTACAATGAGCAGTTCTTC; CDR3 protein: CSVGTSGMTYNEQFF